A single count supports the clone carrying this T cell receptor (beta chain). What it recognizes is unknown. The germline V gene encodes CDR1 ENHRY and CDR2 SYGVKD. The CDR3 runs 16 residues. V was clipped by 5 bases and J by 0 bases; unmatched bases: 7. Generated by immunoSEQ multiplex PCR, the TCRdb table keeps only in-frame clones and is missing some. The sample has more than 300,000 clones, more than 85% seen once. The data originate from a study of Ad26.COV2.S vaccination and SARS-CoV-2 variants. Overall study results and limits: Whether participants received vaccine or placebo, their non-spike TCR breadth was similar.

The treatment denotes: over 15 received Ad26.COV2.S at low or high dose, single or two shots; about 5 received placebo; per-sample allocation not given. Collection of samples fell on day 63 after the first vaccine or placebo injection. The vaccine antigen was prefusion-stabilized Wuhan SARS-CoV-2 spike. The sequence came from a person between 18 and 65 years old who received the Ad26.COV2.S COVID-19 vaccine or a placebo. The V and J genes are TRBV10-3 and TRBJ2-1; TRBD2 aligns across 7 bases. Source: peripheral blood, taken in a trial of Ad26.COV2.S vaccine versus placebo. CDR3 DNA sequence: TGTGCCATCAGTAAAACTAGCGAGGGCTCCTACAATGAGCAGTTCTTC. It yields the protein CAISKTSEGSYNEQFF.